What follows describes a single T cell receptor beta chain. No antigen is known for it. The sample originates from a study of graft-versus-host responses after intestinal transplantation. Broader study findings: Recipient marrow harbored GvH clones, some of which surfaced first in ileum or blood.

V trimming: 10 bases; J trimming: 2 bases; junction bases outside the gene matches: 12. The CDR3 sequence is 15 residues long. Germline V gives CDR1 MNHEY, CDR2 SMNVEV (reference sequence). Sequenced by immunoSEQ multiplex PCR; TCRdb stores in-frame clones only, minus some. The sample carries over 75,000 clones, about 88% recorded once. The genes are TRBV27 and TRBJ2-3; 7 nucleotides align to TRBD2. The TCR was taken from a human donor who was the organ donor for an intestinal transplant. The sample here was unstimulated CD4+ T cells sorted from spleen or lymph node cells, taken before transplant. The CDR3 coding sequence is TGTGCCACCTCTCCCCTAGCGGAGAACACAGATACGCAGTATTTT. Protein product: CATSPLAENTDTQYF.